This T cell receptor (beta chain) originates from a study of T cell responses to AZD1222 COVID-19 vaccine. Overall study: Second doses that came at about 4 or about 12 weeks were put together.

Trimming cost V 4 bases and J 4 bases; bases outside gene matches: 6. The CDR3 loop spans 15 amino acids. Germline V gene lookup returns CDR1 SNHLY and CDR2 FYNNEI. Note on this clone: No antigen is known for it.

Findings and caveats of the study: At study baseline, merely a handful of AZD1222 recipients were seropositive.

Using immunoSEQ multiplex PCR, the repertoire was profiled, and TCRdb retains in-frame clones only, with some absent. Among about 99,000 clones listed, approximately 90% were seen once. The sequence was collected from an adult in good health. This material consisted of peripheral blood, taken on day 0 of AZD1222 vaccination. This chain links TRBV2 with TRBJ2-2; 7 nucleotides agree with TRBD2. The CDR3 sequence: CASSAWLAVTGELFF. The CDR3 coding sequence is TGTGCCAGCAGTGCTTGGCTAGCGGTCACCGGGGAGCTGTTTTTT.